Listed below are T cell receptor beta chains from one sample, sequenced in a study of cytomegalovirus exposure and HLA in healthy donors. The repertoire was sequenced with immunoSEQ multiplex PCR; TCRdb's copy has only in-frame clones and lacks some. Counted here are 180,000 or so clones, about 85% occurring once; the ten biggest clones make up about 1.3%. Specimen: PBMCs. Receptors were obtained from a girl aged 5-17 years in good health and CMV-seropositive. Each CDR3 is given with its conserved first and last residue. Fields, in order: D gene, clone size, J gene, V gene, CDR3 protein, CDR3 DNA. The D gene is left open where the match is weak. For some rows the clone size is stated as once, few or many, or as a class when expanded; others skip it.

>-|-|TRBJ1-5|TRBV15
CATSRVAGGNQPQHF
TGTGCCACCAGCAGAGTGGCAGGGGGCAATCAGCCCCAGCATTTT
>TRBD1|-|TRBJ1-2|TRBV5-4
CASSFKGADYGYTF
TGTGCCAGCAGCTTTAAGGGGGCCGACTATGGCTACACCTTC
>TRBD2|-|TRBJ2-1|TRBV4-3
CASSQGRGVLRGEQFF
TGCGCCAGCAGCCAAGGCCGGGGGGTCCTCCGAGGTGAGCAGTTCTTC
>TRBD1|few|TRBJ1-1|TRBV29-1
CSARQGRYTEAFF
TGCAGCGCCAGACAGGGAAGGTATACTGAAGCTTTCTTT
>TRBD2|-|TRBJ2-1|TRBV5-1
CASSQGLAGGGNEQFF
TGCGCCAGCAGCCAGGGACTAGCGGGAGGGGGCAATGAGCAGTTCTTC
>TRBD1|-|TRBJ1-1|TRBV7-2
CASSPRTGGTEAFF
TGTGCCAGCAGCCCTCGGACAGGGGGCACTGAAGCTTTCTTT
>-|-|TRBJ1-2|TRBV6-4
CASSDSRKGANYGYTF
TGTGCCAGCAGTGACTCTAGGAAAGGAGCTAACTATGGCTACACCTTC
>-|-|TRBJ1-1|TRBV20-1
CSLNTEAFF
TGCAGTCTAAACACTGAAGCTTTCTTT
>TRBD2|-|TRBJ2-7|TRBV7-2
CASTPGLASYEQYF
TGTGCCAGCACCCCCGGACTAGCCAGCTACGAGCAGTACTTC
>TRBD2|-|TRBJ2-7|TRBV27
CASWTSGSPYEQYF
TGTGCCTCCTGGACTAGCGGAAGCCCCTACGAGCAGTACTTC
>TRBD2|-|TRBJ2-7|TRBV10-1
CASSEESGTLSYEQYF
TGCGCCAGCAGTGAGGAAAGCGGGACCCTATCCTACGAGCAGTACTTC
>-|-|TRBJ1-5|TRBV2
CASSGEYSNQPQHF
TGTGCCAGCAGCGGGGAGTATAGCAATCAGCCCCAGCATTTT
>-|-|TRBJ1-4|TRBV18
CASSPPNTQASQDEKLFF
TGTGCCAGCTCACCTCCCAATACCCAGGCCTCACAGGATGAAAAACTGTTTTTT
>TRBD2|-|TRBJ2-3|TRBV29-1
CSVAGLVTDTQYF
TGCAGCGTTGCCGGACTAGTCACAGATACGCAGTATTTT
>-|few|TRBJ2-1|TRBV4-1
CASSQISGGEQFF
TGCGCCAGCAGCCAAATATCCGGGGGTGAGCAGTTCTTC
>TRBD1|-|TRBJ2-7|TRBV18
CASSPPGGGTLPYEQYF
TGTGCCAGCTCACCACCAGGGGGCGGTACCTTACCCTACGAGCAGTACTTC
>-|few|TRBJ1-5|TRBV18
CASSPGEDQPQHF
TGTGCCAGCTCACCAGGGGAGGACCAGCCCCAGCATTTT
>-|-|TRBJ2-5|TRBV10-2
CASSPQETQYF
TGCGCCAGCAGTCCTCAAGAGACCCAGTACTTC
>-|-|TRBJ1-5|TRBV6-6
CASSRGINQPQHF
TGTGCCAGCAGTCGAGGGATCAATCAGCCCCAGCATTTT
>TRBD2|-|TRBJ2-1|TRBV19
CASSKTSGAYNEQFF
TGTGCCAGTAGTAAGACTAGCGGGGCTTACAATGAGCAGTTCTTC
>-|-|TRBJ1-2|TRBV7-9
CASSLIPGAYGYTF
TGTGCCAGCAGCTTAATTCCAGGTGCCTATGGCTACACCTTC
>-|-|TRBJ1-4|TRBV29-1
CSVEVPRYNEKLFF
TGCAGCGTTGAAGTCCCCAGGTATAATGAAAAACTGTTTTTT
>TRBD2|-|TRBJ2-2|TRBV11-2
CASSLAGRDTGELFF
TGTGCCAGCAGCTTAGCAGGGAGGGACACCGGGGAGCTGTTTTTT
>-|-|TRBJ1-1|TRBV27
CASRDRPAGTEAFF
TGTGCCAGCAGGGACCGACCGGCGGGGACTGAAGCTTTCTTT
>TRBD2|few|TRBJ2-7|TRBV6-1
CASSVSAGTSDYEQYF
TGTGCCAGCAGTGTCAGCGCCGGGACTAGCGACTACGAGCAGTACTTC
>TRBD2|-|TRBJ2-1|TRBV18
CASSPGRENTDEQFF
TGTGCCAGCTCACCGGGGCGGGAGAATACGGATGAGCAGTTCTTC
>TRBD2|-|TRBJ2-5|TRBV9
CASSVNSGRETQYF
TGTGCCAGCAGCGTGAATAGCGGGAGAGAGACCCAGTACTTC
>-|-|TRBJ2-1|TRBV2
CATTAESTSYNEQFF
TGTGCCACAACTGCGGAGTCTACTAGCTACAATGAGCAGTTCTTC
>TRBD2|few|TRBJ2-5|TRBV19
CASSIGLTSGVIQETQYF
TGTGCCAGTAGTATAGGGCTTACTAGCGGCGTAATCCAAGAGACCCAGTACTTC
>-|-|TRBJ2-2|TRBV11-2
CASTSISGNTGELFF
TGTGCCAGCACCTCTATAAGCGGGAACACCGGGGAGCTGTTTTTT
>TRBD1|-|TRBJ2-7|TRBV10-3
CAISARDRGDEQYF
TGTGCCATCAGCGCCCGGGACAGGGGTGACGAGCAGTACTTC
>-|-|TRBJ2-6|TRBV15
CATSRDSHSGANVLTF
TGTGCCACCAGCAGGGACTCTCACTCTGGGGCCAACGTCCTGACTTTC
>TRBD2|-|TRBJ2-7|TRBV7-9
CASSLWAGDEQYF
TGTGCCAGCAGCTTGTGGGCGGGAGATGAGCAGTACTTC
>-|-|TRBJ2-3|TRBV5-5
CASSSLTGLSTDTQYF
TGTGCCAGCAGCTCCCTGACAGGCCTGTCCACAGATACGCAGTATTTT
>TRBD1|-|TRBJ2-7|TRBV5-1
CASTKDRGLYEQYF
TGCGCCAGCACCAAAGACAGGGGGCTCTACGAGCAGTACTTC
>-|few|TRBJ2-3|TRBV7-9
CSSSSSTDTQYF
TGTTCCAGCAGCTCTAGCACAGATACGCAGTATTTT